The 21 T cell receptor beta chains in this list originate from one sample, sequenced in a study of cytomegalovirus exposure and HLA in healthy donors. Assay: immunoSEQ multiplex PCR; the TCRdb copy retains only in-frame clones and omits some. Of around 130,000 clones listed, roughly 86% are singletons. Sequenced sample: PBMCs. These receptors all come from a man younger than 40 in good health and CMV-seronegative.

The V gene is TRBV19, the J gene TRBJ1-1; TRBD1 matches 10 bases. Germline V CDR1 and CDR2: LNHDA, SQIVND (reference sequence). V trimming: 7 bases; J trimming: 2 bases; junction bases outside the gene matches: 16. This CDR3 contains 18 residues. CDR3 DNA sequence: TGTGCCAGTACGCCCCTAACCGGGACAGGGGCGCGAAACACTGAAGCTTTCTTT. This translates into CASTPLTGTGARNTEAFF.

This chain uses TRBV28 with TRBJ2-2, with D possibly TRBD1 on 6 matching bases. The CDR3 extends over 14 amino acids. Germline V gene sequence: CDR1 MDHEN, CDR2 SYDVKM. V dropped 6 bases and J dropped 4 bases, with 12 bases sitting between them. The CDR3 DNA reads as TGTGCCAGCAGGCCTACAGGGTCCACCGGGGAGCTGTTTTTT. It specifies CASRPTGSTGELFF. The complete variable domain, with remaining parts taken from reference TRBV28 and TRBJ2-2, reads DVKVTQSSRYLVKRTGEKVFLECVQDMDHENMFWYRQDPGLGLRLIYFSYDVKMKEKGDIPEGYSVSREKKERFSLILESASTNQTSMYLCASRPTGSTGELFFGEGSRLTVL.

The chain employs TRBV7-9 and TRBJ2-3; 14 nucleotides align to TRBD2. J gave up 5 bases and V 9 bases, and 7 bases lay outside the gene matches. Looked up from germline, CDR1 is SEHNR and CDR2 is FQNEAQ (reference sequence). This CDR3 region has 15 residues. The CDR3 region is CARSGLAGVQDTQYF. CDR3 nucleotides: TGTGCCAGGTCGGGACTAGCGGGGGTGCAAGATACGCAGTATTTT. Drawing the rest from reference TRBV7-9 and TRBJ2-3, the complete variable domain is DTGVSQNPRHKITKRGQNVTFRCDPISEHNRLYWYRQTLGQGPEFLTYFQNEAQLEKSRLLSDRFSAERPKGSFSTLEIQRTEQGDSAMYLCARSGLAGVQDTQYFGPGTRLTVL.

This sequence joins TRBV5-1 and TRBJ1-3; 7 bases agree with TRBD1. Germline V gene lookup returns CDR1 SGHRS and CDR2 YFSETQ. Losses at the gene ends were 0 bases for V and 4 bases for J; bases not matched to a gene: 4. This CDR3 has 15 residues. Here the CDR3 reads CASSLDQGVGNTIYF. CDR3 DNA sequence: TGCGCCAGCAGCTTGGACCAGGGGGTAGGAAACACCATATATTTT.

J is TRBJ2-3 and V is TRBV7-4, with D possibly being TRBD2 (5 bases). The CDR3 has 14 residues. Looked up from germline, CDR1 is SGHVT and CDR2 is SQSDAQ. Trimming shortened V by 3 bases and J by 5 bases, and 12 bases separated the two germline ends. The CDR3 bases are TGTGCCAGCAGCTTTGAGGGCTCAGGAGATACGCAGTATTTT. Protein product: CASSFEGSGDTQYF.

The V call is TRBV9, the J call TRBJ2-7, with D uncertain. Germline V gives CDR1 SGDLS, CDR2 YYNGEE. V shed 3 bases and J shed 0 bases, with 4 bases lying between them. The CDR3 runs 12 residues. CDR3 DNA: TGTGCCAGCAGCGACAACTCCTACGAGCAGTACTTC. This gives the protein CASSDNSYEQYF.

This chain links TRBV14 with TRBJ2-7; TRBD1 might be the D (5 bases). Trimming took off 3 bases at V and 7 bases at J, with 16 bases between the two ends. There are 14 residues in the CDR3. Germline CDR1 and CDR2: SGHDN and FVKESK. The CDR3 DNA sequence: TGTGCCAGCAGCCACCCGACAGCCCCCCTTGAGCAGTACTTC. Protein sequence: CASSHPTAPLEQYF.

This rearrangement joins TRBV6-5 to TRBJ1-6, with D possibly matching TRBD1 (5 bases). V lost 2 bases to trimming and J lost 9 bases, with 11 bases between them. The CDR3 contains 14 residues. Germline assignment: CDR1 MNHEY and CDR2 SVGAGI. The CDR3 loop is CASSYIGVGSPLHF. The CDR3 DNA is TGTGCCAGCAGTTACATAGGGGTTGGTTCACCCCTCCACTTT.

This sequence joins TRBV6-5 and TRBJ1-1; no firm D call. CDR3 length equals 14 residues. Germline CDR1 is MNHEY and CDR2 is SVGAGI. The germline V and J ends were trimmed by 5 bases and 1 base, with 11 bases remaining between them. CDR3 nucleotides: TGTGCCAGCAGTCCCCAAATTAGGAACACTGAAGCTTTCTTT. Protein: CASSPQIRNTEAFF.

The V and J genes are TRBV6-1 and TRBJ2-3; 8 nucleotides align to TRBD2. The germline CDR1 and CDR2 sequences are MNHNS and SASEGT. The junction had 8 bases not matched to a gene; V was cut back by 4 bases and J by 5 bases. There are 15 residues in the CDR3. The CDR3 sequence: CASSGSGGRVDTQYF. CDR3 in DNA: TGTGCCAGCAGTGGAAGCGGGGGACGGGTAGATACGCAGTATTTT.

This clone was seen only once. This rearrangement joins TRBV7-8 to TRBJ2-3; 7 nucleotides line up with TRBD2. V was clipped by 6 bases and J by 0 bases; unmatched bases: 3. CDR1 and CDR2 from the germline V gene are SGHVS and FQNEAQ. The CDR3 covers 14 residues. CDR3 sequence (DNA): TGTGCCAGCAGTGGGCGGGGGAGCACAGATACGCAGTATTTT. Translation: CASSGRGSTDTQYF.

The gene calls are TRBV27 and TRBJ2-3; TRBD1 matches 7 bases. The trim removed 6 bases at V and 4 bases at J, leaving 19 bases unmatched. The germline V gene encodes CDR1 MNHEY and CDR2 SMNVEV (reference sequence). The CDR3 spans 18 residues. This CDR3 reads CASRGQAADWDWADTQYF. For the CDR3, the DNA is TGTGCCAGCAGAGGACAGGCGGCCGATTGGGATTGGGCAGATACGCAGTATTTT.

J is TRBJ1-5 and V is TRBV4-1; possibly TRBD1 for D (6 bases). With 1 base removed from V and 7 bases from J, the gap between germline ends came to 14 bases. The V gene's germline CDR1 is MGHRA and CDR2 YSYEKL. This CDR3 contains 15 residues. The CDR3: CASSQATGNGQPQHF. Written as DNA, the CDR3 is TGCGCCAGCAGCCAAGCCACAGGGAATGGCCAGCCCCAGCATTTT.

This chain joins TRBV19 and TRBJ2-2, with D tentatively TRBD1 (5 bases). This CDR3 has 15 amino acids. V was cut by 5 bases and J by 1 base, with 11 bases left in between. CDR1 is LNHDA, CDR2 SQIVND, per germline (reference sequence). CDR3: CASSPGIMNTGELFF. DNA of the CDR3: TGTGCCAGTAGTCCAGGGATCATGAACACCGGGGAGCTGTTTTTT.

This clone is a singleton in its sample. V and J are TRBV4-1 and TRBJ1-2; no reliable D call. CDR3 length: 14 residues. Trimming removed 1 base at V and 2 bases at J, with 8 bases between. CDR1 is MGHRA, CDR2 YSYEKL, per germline. The CDR3 loop reads CASSQVGQNYGYTF. The CDR3 DNA sequence: TGCGCCAGCAGCCAAGTTGGGCAGAACTATGGCTACACCTTC.

The V and J genes are TRBV7-8 and TRBJ1-5; D is perhaps TRBD1 (5 bases). There are 14 residues in the CDR3. From germline, CDR1 is SGHVS and CDR2 FQNEAQ. The V and J ends lost 4 bases and 3 bases respectively, with 10 bases between them. The CDR3 DNA is TGTGCCAGCAGCTCAAGACAGCTCAATCAGCCCCAGCATTTT. The encoded protein is CASSSRQLNQPQHF.

This chain links TRBV5-6 with TRBJ1-1; tentative D call: TRBD1 (5 bases). The germline gives CDR1 SGHDT, CDR2 YYEEEE. V lost 5 bases and J lost 0, with 17 bases in between. The length of the CDR3 is 16 residues. The CDR3 here is CASRRWRGGVNTEAFF. CDR3 DNA sequence: TGTGCCAGCAGAAGGTGGAGGGGAGGGGTGAACACTGAAGCTTTCTTT.

The genes are TRBV7-6 and TRBJ2-1, with 12 nucleotides matching TRBD2. The CDR3 runs 16 residues. Germline-derived CDR1 and CDR2 are SGHVS and FNYEAQ. After removal of 1 base from V and 6 bases from J, the junction contained 4 bases not matched to a gene. This CDR3 reads CASSLVPSGGANEQFF. In DNA form, the CDR3 reads TGTGCCAGCAGCTTAGTCCCTAGCGGGGGGGCCAATGAGCAGTTCTTC.

The chain links TRBV7-9 to TRBJ1-4, with 7 bases that match TRBD1. V lost 4 bases, J lost 3 bases, and 11 bases stayed unmatched. The germline gives CDR1 SEHNR, CDR2 FQNEAQ (reference sequence). There are 17 residues in the CDR3. The CDR3 is CASSSGRRGPANEKLFF. For the CDR3, the DNA is TGTGCCAGCAGCTCCGGTAGGAGGGGGCCGGCTAATGAAAAACTGTTTTTT.

This clone was seen once. The V and J genes are TRBV10-2 and TRBJ2-7; TRBD2 matches 7 bases. V trimming: 4 bases; J trimming: 2 bases; junction bases outside the gene matches: 11. The CDR3 runs to 16 residues. Germline assignment: CDR1 WSHSY and CDR2 SAAADI. The DNA of the CDR3 is TGCGCCAGCAGTGTCGGGTTAGCGGGCTCCGCCTACGAGCAGTACTTC. Amino acid sequence: CASSVGLAGSAYEQYF.

J is TRBJ2-2 and V is TRBV29-1; D gene uncertain. The CDR3 spans 13 residues. Germline loops: CDR1 SQVTM, CDR2 ANQGSEA. V lost 6 bases and J lost 7, with 15 bases in between. This chain's CDR3 is CSVPREADGELFF. Written as DNA, the CDR3 is TGCAGCGTCCCCCGTGAGGCGGACGGGGAGCTGTTTTTT.